Reported below is one TCR beta chain. Via MiXCR, TCRdb re-called the 5' RACE reads, giving one row per CDR3 protein. The sample carries about 10,000 distinct CDR3 sequences, 14% recorded once. The CDR3 has 16 amino acids. Trimming removed 2 bases from V and 5 bases from J; junction bases left unmatched: 6. The sorted Tregs were CD4+CD25+CD127-/low cells. Sequencing was carried out using Tregs sorted from blood. This TCR came from a female donor with breast cancer. V is TRBV12-3 or TRBV12-4 and J is TRBJ2-5, with 12 bases that match TRBD2. The CDR3: CASSLWLAGGFETQYF. CDR3 nucleotides: TGTGCCAGCAGTTTATGGCTAGCGGGAGGGTTTGAGACCCAGTACTTC.